The 7 T cell receptor beta chains given below trace back to one sample, sequenced in a study of tumor-infiltrating lymphocytes in primary liver carcinoma. A primer in the constant region served to generate TCR beta cDNA from approximately 500 ng of total RNA. Sequencing libraries for TCR beta derived from three nested multiplex PCR rounds that used slightly modified ARM-PCR. Use of TRBV1-TRBV30 forward primers with a C-beta reverse primer characterized the first two PCR rounds, which lasted 10 cycles each. TCRdb fed the multiplex PCR reads into MiXCR, producing one record per CDR3 protein. The data show 310,000 or so distinct CDR3 sequences, with 45% to 70% seen just once and approximately 15% held by the top ten. The researchers obtained blood RNA from unsorted whole blood and also extracted germline DNA. The sequenced material came from peripheral blood. These TCRs come from a woman younger than 45 with primary liver carcinoma and hepatitis B virus infection.

Comments on this clonotype: Just one base apart from a much larger clone, this may be a read error. V usage is TRBV12-3 or TRBV12-4 and J usage is TRBJ2-7, with 8 bases that match TRBD1. The CDR3 spans 14 residues. With 7 bases clipped from V and 3 bases from J, the junction kept 8 bases outside the gene matches. The CDR3 sequence is CASNVHGQGYEQYF. The CDR3 bases are TGTGCCAGCAACGTCCATGGACAGGGCTACGAGCAGTACTTC.

A note on this clonotype: One junction end does not reproduce the germline sequence, and a read error may be involved. The rearrangement links TRBV11-3 to TRBJ2-2, with D tentatively TRBD2 (5 bases). The CDR3 runs to 17 residues. CDR1 is SGHNT and CDR2 is YENEEA in the germline V gene. This CDR3 is CASSLVGGRSNTEELFF. CDR3 DNA sequence: TGTGCCAGCAGCTTAGTCGGAGGACGATCGAACACCGAGGAGCTGTTTTTT.

This sequence joins TRBV6-5 and TRBJ2-3, with TRBD2 matching over 8 bases. J lost 2 bases, V lost 5 bases, and 6 bases had no gene match. The germline CDR1 and CDR2 sequences are MNHEY and SVGAGI. The CDR3 length is 15 residues. The CDR3 spells CASSRGGGHTDTQYF. Here the CDR3 DNA reads TGTGCCAGCAGTCGGGGGGGGGGCCACACAGATACGCAGTATTTT.

A remark on this clonotype: A read error may explain this, as a much larger clone is one base away. The CDR3 does not close with the conserved phenylalanine or tryptophan, likely indicating a read error. The chain employs TRBV29-1 and TRBJ2-3; maybe TRBD1 (5 bases). The CDR3 runs to 14 residues. CDR1 is SQVTM and CDR2 is ANQGSEA in the germline V gene. V was clipped by 5 bases and J by 3 bases, with 15 bases between them. This chain's CDR3 is CSVQLSRATDTQYL. The CDR3 DNA reads TGCAGCGTTCAACTCAGCAGGGCAACAGATACGCAGTATTTA.

Concerning this clonotype itself: The CDR3 ends on some other residue instead of the conserved phenylalanine or tryptophan, so this is likely a read error. V usage is TRBV12-3 or TRBV12-4 and J usage is TRBJ1-1, with D perhaps matching TRBD1 (5 bases). V was shortened by 6 bases and J by 10 bases, with 18 bases between the two germline ends. CDR3 length equals 13 residues. The CDR3 loop reads CASSQGGSTSAFT. The CDR3 DNA sequence: TGTGCCAGCAGCCAGGGCGGGTCTACGTCAGCTTTCACT.

Points on this clonotype: The conserved final phenylalanine or tryptophan is absent from the CDR3, which likely points to a read error. V gene TRBV29-1 combines with J gene TRBJ2-1; 11 bases agree with TRBD2. CDR1 and CDR2 (germline): SQVTM, ANQGSEA. The CDR3 runs to 15 residues. CDR3 in amino acids: CSAVLAGGSYKEQFL. CDR3 nucleotide sequence: TGCAGCGCAGTTTTAGCGGGAGGGAGCTACAAAGAGCAGTTCTTA.

In this sample, this clonotype turned up many times. The genes are TRBV4-2 and TRBJ2-3; D unresolved. CDR1 and CDR2 from the germline V gene are LGHNA and YNFKEQ. This CDR3 contains 15 residues. Trimming left V 0 bases short and J 7 bases short, with 14 bases between. The CDR3 loop reads CASSQDFVPYYTQYF. The DNA for the CDR3 is TGTGCCAGCAGCCAAGACTTCGTTCCGTACTATACGCAGTATTTT.